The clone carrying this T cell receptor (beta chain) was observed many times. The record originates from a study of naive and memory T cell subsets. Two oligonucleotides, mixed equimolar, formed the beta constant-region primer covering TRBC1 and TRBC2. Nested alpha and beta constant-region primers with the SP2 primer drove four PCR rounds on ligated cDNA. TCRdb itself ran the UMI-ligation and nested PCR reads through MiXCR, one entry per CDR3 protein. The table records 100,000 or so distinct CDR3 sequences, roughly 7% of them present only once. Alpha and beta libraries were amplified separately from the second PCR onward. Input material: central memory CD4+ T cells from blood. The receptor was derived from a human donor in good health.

CDR3 sequence (DNA): TGTGCCAGCAGCCCTCTAAGAGGCAGGGGGCTGCAAGCTTTCTTT. Translated: CASSPLRGRGLQAFF. This chain connects TRBV6-5 to TRBJ1-1; 8 bases line up with TRBD1. The germline V gene encodes CDR1 MNHEY and CDR2 SVGAGI. V lost 6 bases to trimming and J lost 9 bases; unmatched junction nucleotides: 15. The CDR3 covers 15 residues.